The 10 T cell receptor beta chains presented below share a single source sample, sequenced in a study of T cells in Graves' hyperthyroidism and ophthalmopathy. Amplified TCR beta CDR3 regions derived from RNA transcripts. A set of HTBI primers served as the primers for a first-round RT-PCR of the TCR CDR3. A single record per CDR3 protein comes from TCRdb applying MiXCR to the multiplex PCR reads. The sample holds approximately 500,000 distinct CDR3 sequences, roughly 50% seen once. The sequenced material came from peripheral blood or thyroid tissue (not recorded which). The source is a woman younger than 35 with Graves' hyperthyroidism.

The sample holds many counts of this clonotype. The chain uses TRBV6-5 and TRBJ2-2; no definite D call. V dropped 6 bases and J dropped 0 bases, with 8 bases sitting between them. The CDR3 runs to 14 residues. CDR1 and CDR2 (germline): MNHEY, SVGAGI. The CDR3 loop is CASRPMPNTGELFF. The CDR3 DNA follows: TGTGCCAGCAGACCTATGCCGAACACCGGGGAGCTGTTTTTT.

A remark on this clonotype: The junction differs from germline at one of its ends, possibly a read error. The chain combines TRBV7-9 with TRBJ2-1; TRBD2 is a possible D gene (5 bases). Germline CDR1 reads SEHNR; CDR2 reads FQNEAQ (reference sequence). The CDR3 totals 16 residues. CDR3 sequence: CASSQGPRGSYNEQFF. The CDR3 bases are TGCGCCAGCAGCCAAGGGCCACGGGGCTCCTACAATGAGCAGTTCTTC.

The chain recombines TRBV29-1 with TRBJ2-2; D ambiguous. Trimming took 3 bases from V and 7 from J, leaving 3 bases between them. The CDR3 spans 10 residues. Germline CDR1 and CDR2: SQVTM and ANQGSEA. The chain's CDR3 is CSVEGGELFF. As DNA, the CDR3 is TGCAGCGTTGAGGGCGGGGAGCTGTTTTTT.

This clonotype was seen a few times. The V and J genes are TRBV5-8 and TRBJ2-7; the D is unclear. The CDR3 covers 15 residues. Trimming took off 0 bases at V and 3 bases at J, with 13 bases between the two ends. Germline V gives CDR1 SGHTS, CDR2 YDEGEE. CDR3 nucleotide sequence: TGTGCCAGCAGCTTGGCCGCAACTTACAACTACGAGCAGTACTTC. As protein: CASSLAATYNYEQYF.

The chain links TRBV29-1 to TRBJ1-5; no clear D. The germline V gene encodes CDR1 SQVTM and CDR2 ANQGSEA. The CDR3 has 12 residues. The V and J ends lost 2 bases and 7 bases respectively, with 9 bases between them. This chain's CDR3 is CSVETGEQPQHF. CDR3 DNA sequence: TGCAGCGTTGAAACGGGCGAGCAGCCCCAGCATTTT.

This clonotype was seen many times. CDR3 protein: CSARDLGLAYEQYF. In nucleotides, the CDR3 is TGCAGTGCTAGAGATCTGGGACTAGCGTACGAGCAGTACTTC. The gene calls are TRBV20-1 and TRBJ2-7, with 10 positions matching TRBD2. The CDR3 contains 14 residues. Germline CDR1 reads DFQATT; CDR2 reads SNEGSKA (reference sequence). The ends lost 0 bases at V and 4 bases at J; junction bases unmatched: 3.

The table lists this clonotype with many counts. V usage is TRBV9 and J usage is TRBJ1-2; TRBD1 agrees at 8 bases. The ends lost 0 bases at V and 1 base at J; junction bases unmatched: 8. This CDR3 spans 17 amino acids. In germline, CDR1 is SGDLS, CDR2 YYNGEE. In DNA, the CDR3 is TGTGCCAGCAGCGTAGGGGTTACCGGGACAGGTAACTATGGCTACACCTTC. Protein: CASSVGVTGTGNYGYTF.

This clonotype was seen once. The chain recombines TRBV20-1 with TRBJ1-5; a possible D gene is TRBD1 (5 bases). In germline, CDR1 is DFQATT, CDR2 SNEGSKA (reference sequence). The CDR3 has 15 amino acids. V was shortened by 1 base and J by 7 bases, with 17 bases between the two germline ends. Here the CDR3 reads CSARGGGTGEQPQHF. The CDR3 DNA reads TGCAGTGCTAGAGGGGGGGGGACGGGAGAGCAGCCCCAGCATTTT.

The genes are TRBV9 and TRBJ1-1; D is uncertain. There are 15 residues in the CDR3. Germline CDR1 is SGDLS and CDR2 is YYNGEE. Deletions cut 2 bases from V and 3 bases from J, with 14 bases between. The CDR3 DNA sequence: TGTGCCAGCAGCGTTGAAGAGGGCCTGGACACTGAAGCTTTCTTT. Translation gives CASSVEEGLDTEAFF.

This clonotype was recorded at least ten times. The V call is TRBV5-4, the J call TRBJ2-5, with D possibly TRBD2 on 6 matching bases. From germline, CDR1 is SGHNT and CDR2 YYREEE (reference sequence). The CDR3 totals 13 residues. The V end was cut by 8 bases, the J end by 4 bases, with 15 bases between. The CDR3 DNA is TGTGCCAGTCACGGGGGAGCGTCAGAGACCCAGTACTTC. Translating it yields CASHGGASETQYF.